Below, 23 T cell receptor beta chains from the same sample are listed, as sequenced in a study of T cell responses to AZD1222 COVID-19 vaccine. Some clones are missing from TCRdb's copy, which holds only in-frame ones; the method was immunoSEQ multiplex PCR. The sample holds 95,000 to 100,000 clones, roughly nine tenths seen once. The material sequenced was peripheral blood, taken on day 0 of AZD1222 vaccination. Receptors were obtained from an adult in good health.

The J gene is TRBJ1-2, the V gene TRBV5-4; tentatively, D is TRBD1 (5 bases). The CDR3 totals 15 residues. The germline V gene encodes CDR1 SGHNT and CDR2 YYREEE (reference sequence). V lost 3 bases to trimming and J lost 3 bases, with 15 bases between them. CDR3 protein: CASSWGGLLDYGYTF. CDR3 nucleotide sequence: TGTGCCAGCAGCTGGGGGGGTCTCCTGGACTATGGCTACACCTTC.

The chain carries TRBV28 and TRBJ1-6, with 9 bases that match TRBD1. With V trimmed by 2 bases and J by 9 bases, 5 bases remained unmatched. The germline V gene encodes CDR1 MDHEN and CDR2 SYDVKM. CDR3 length: 15 amino acids. Written as DNA, the CDR3 is TGTGCCAGCAGTTTAAAGGGACAGGGTTTTTCACCCCTCCACTTT. Translating gives CASSLKGQGFSPLHF.

The rearrangement uses TRBV6-5 and TRBJ1-4, with D unclear. Germline V gene data show CDR1 as MNHEY and CDR2 as SVGAGI. This CDR3 is 12 amino acids long. The ends were cut back, 6 bases at V and 7 bases at J, with 9 bases in the middle. CDR3 bases: TGTGCCAGCAGGAAGGGAGGTGAAAAACTGTTTTTT. It codes for CASRKGGEKLFF.

J is TRBJ1-2 and V is TRBV4-1, with no clear D. The CDR3 spans 16 residues. Per germline, CDR1 MGHRA and CDR2 YSYEKL. The V gene lost 0 bases and the J gene lost 6 bases, with 17 bases spanning the gap. CDR3 loop: CASSQDASGPRDGYTF. The CDR3 DNA sequence: TGCGCCAGCAGCCAAGATGCTAGCGGGCCACGGGATGGCTACACCTTC.

The gene calls are TRBV4-2 and TRBJ2-1; a possible D gene is TRBD2 (6 bases). The CDR3 is 16 amino acids. Germline V lookup: CDR1 LGHNA, CDR2 YNFKEQ. Trimming cost V 4 bases and J 2 bases, with 15 bases left between them. The CDR3 is CASSLGSGVPYNEQFF. The DNA of the CDR3 is TGTGCCAGCAGCCTCGGGTCGGGGGTGCCCTACAATGAGCAGTTCTTC.

The chain links TRBV30 to TRBJ2-2, with D unclear. This CDR3 is built from 15 residues. The V gene lost 0 bases and the J gene lost 4 bases, with 12 bases spanning the gap. CDR1 and CDR2 from the germline V gene are GTSNPN and SVGIG (reference sequence). CDR3 amino acids: CAWSVLLSLTGELFF. The CDR3 bases are TGTGCCTGGAGTGTGCTTCTATCTCTCACCGGGGAGCTGTTTTTT.

The rearrangement uses TRBV5-1 and TRBJ1-1, with D uncertain. The CDR3 is made up of 12 amino acids. Trimming left V 0 bases short and J 3 bases short, with 3 bases between. CDR1 is SGHRS and CDR2 is YFSETQ in the germline V gene. CDR3 nucleotide sequence: TGCGCCAGCAGCTTGGGGGACACTGAAGCTTTCTTT. This encodes CASSLGDTEAFF.

DNA for the CDR3: TGTGCCAGCAGCTTAGCGTCGGGGGAGGGAAGCTATGGCTACACCTTC. Translation: CASSLASGEGSYGYTF. The J gene is TRBJ1-2, the V gene TRBV7-8, with a possible D match to TRBD1 (5 bases). The V end was cut by 0 bases, the J end by 4 bases, with 15 bases between. From germline, CDR1 is SGHVS and CDR2 FQNEAQ. The CDR3 has 16 residues.

The chain couples TRBV6-5 to TRBJ2-7; the match to TRBD2 covers 13 bases. With V trimmed by 2 bases and J by 7 bases, 5 bases remained unmatched. Germline CDR1 and CDR2: MNHEY and SVGAGI. The length of the CDR3 is 15 residues. The CDR3 DNA follows: TGTGCCAGCAGTTACGCGGGACTAGCGGGACGTGAGCAGTACTTC. Translated, it gives CASSYAGLAGREQYF.

The V call is TRBV21-1, the J call TRBJ1-2; the table's D call, TRBD1, was not checked against the DNA. TRBV21-1 is tagged as a pseudogene. The CDR3 has 18 residues. Written as DNA, the CDR3 is TGTGCCAGCAGCAAGATCTCCGACAAAACCCGACGGATCTATGGCTACACCTTC. It encodes CASSKISDKTRRIYGYTF.

The V call is TRBV11-2, the J call TRBJ2-5, with D perhaps TRBD1 (6 bases). The CDR3 spans 19 residues. V lost 6 bases to trimming and J lost 2 bases, with 28 bases between them. Germline loops: CDR1 SGHAT, CDR2 FQNNGV. DNA of the CDR3: TGTGCCAGCAGGGGGCCTGGGGGCGTCCTGAGCCTGAGGCAAGAGACCCAGTACTTC. As protein: CASRGPGGVLSLRQETQYF.

The rearrangement uses TRBV12-5 and TRBJ1-6; 10 nucleotides align to TRBD1. Trimming took 5 bases from V and 8 from J; bases not matched to a gene: 3. Germline assignment: CDR1 LGHNT and CDR2 FRNRAP. The CDR3 totals 14 residues. The CDR3 DNA is TGTGCTAGTGGTCAGACAGGGGGCGATTCACCCCTCCACTTT. This encodes CASGQTGGDSPLHF.

This chain joins TRBV30 and TRBJ1-6, with a weak D call TRBD1 (6 bases). The CDR3 covers 16 residues. Trimming left V 0 bases short and J 3 bases short, with 12 bases between. Germline V gene sequence: CDR1 GTSNPN, CDR2 SVGIG (reference sequence). The CDR3: CAWSVLLDSYNSPLHF. For the CDR3, the DNA is TGTGCCTGGAGTGTACTGTTGGACAGCTATAATTCACCCCTCCACTTT.

The chain employs TRBV18 and TRBJ2-1; TRBD1 matches 7 bases. Germline assignment: CDR1 KGHSH and CDR2 LQKENI. The length of the CDR3 is 14 residues. V shed 4 bases, J shed 3 bases, and the junction held 3 bases outside the gene matches. Here the CDR3 reads CASSRSGGYNEQFF. The DNA of the CDR3 is TGTGCCAGCTCACGGTCAGGGGGCTACAATGAGCAGTTCTTC.

J is TRBJ2-7 and V is TRBV19; D gene ambiguous. This CDR3 has 14 residues. Germline assignment: CDR1 LNHDA and CDR2 SQIVND (reference sequence). The germline V and J ends were trimmed by 4 bases and 0 bases, with 10 bases remaining between them. The CDR3 DNA reads as TGTGCCAGTAGTAGGGCAGCAAACTCCTACGAGCAGTACTTC. Protein sequence: CASSRAANSYEQYF.

This clone appeared once. V gene TRBV11-2 combines with J gene TRBJ1-2; TRBD1 might be the D (6 bases). V was trimmed by 0 bases and J by 3 bases, leaving 20 bases between them. The CDR3 extends over 18 amino acids. CDR1 is SGHAT, CDR2 FQNNGV, per germline. The CDR3 sequence is CASSLEGIGGSGDYGYTF. Here the CDR3 DNA reads TGTGCCAGCAGCTTAGAGGGTATCGGGGGCTCGGGCGACTATGGCTACACCTTC.

This clone came up once. J is TRBJ2-1 and V is TRBV3-1 (or the pseudogene TRBV3-2); D is possibly TRBD2 (5 bases). CDR1 is LGHDT, CDR2 YNNKEL, per germline (reference sequence). V was trimmed by 1 base and J by 0 bases, leaving 19 bases between them. CDR3 length: 19 residues. CDR3 nucleotide sequence: TGTGCCAGCAGCCAAGGTTTTTTAAGAGGGAGTCCCTCCTACAATGAGCAGTTCTTC. Protein sequence: CASSQGFLRGSPSYNEQFF.

This clone showed up just a few times. V usage is TRBV4-1 and J usage is TRBJ2-7; 10 bases line up with TRBD2. V lost 4 bases, J lost 6 bases, and 9 bases stayed unmatched. Germline V gene data show CDR1 as MGHRA and CDR2 as YSYEKL. The CDR3 loop spans 15 amino acids. The CDR3 loop reads CASSLAGGLRSEQYF. The CDR3 DNA sequence: TGCGCCAGCAGCCTAGCGGGAGGACTACGTTCCGAGCAGTACTTC.

The V and J genes are TRBV5-4 and TRBJ1-2, with D possibly being TRBD1 (5 bases). Germline-derived CDR1 and CDR2 are SGHNT and YYREEE (reference sequence). Trimming cost V 8 bases and J 0 bases, with 11 bases left between them. CDR3 size: 13 residues. The chain's CDR3 is CASGAQTNYGYTF. The CDR3 nucleotides read TGTGCCAGTGGGGCGCAGACTAACTATGGCTACACCTTC.

The V call is TRBV28, the J call TRBJ1-4, with a possible D match to TRBD1 (5 bases). The CDR3 consists of 15 residues. Trimming took 6 bases from V and 2 from J, leaving 13 bases between them. Germline values: CDR1 MDHEN, CDR2 SYDVKM. CDR3: CASSRGGVTNEKLFF. The CDR3 DNA follows: TGTGCCAGCAGCCGTGGGGGGGTGACTAATGAAAAACTGTTTTTT.

The CDR3 here is CASSPLGGSPETQYF. Here the CDR3 DNA reads TGTGCCAGCTCACCCCTAGGAGGCAGCCCAGAGACCCAGTACTTC. J is TRBJ2-5 and V is TRBV18; D perhaps matches TRBD2 (5 bases). The CDR3 totals 15 residues. The V gene lost 3 bases and the J gene lost 4 bases, with 15 bases spanning the gap. Looked up from germline, CDR1 is KGHSH and CDR2 is LQKENI.

As DNA, the CDR3 is TGTGCCAGTAGTATGTTTGGGCGGATTGCCAGCACAGATACGCAGTATTTT. It codes for CASSMFGRIASTDTQYF. This rearrangement joins TRBV19 to TRBJ2-3, with D hard to call. V was cut by 3 bases and J by 0 bases, with 16 bases left in between. CDR3 length: 17 amino acids. CDR1 is LNHDA and CDR2 is SQIVND in the germline V gene (reference sequence).

The chain recombines TRBV10-2 with TRBJ2-3; 8 positions match TRBD2. Germline V lookup: CDR1 WSHSY, CDR2 SAAADI. J lost 2 bases, V lost 6 bases, and 4 bases had no gene match. This CDR3 has 14 amino acids. The CDR3 nucleotides are TGCGCCAGCAGAATAGCGGGGTCCACAGATACGCAGTATTTT. It codes for CASRIAGSTDTQYF.